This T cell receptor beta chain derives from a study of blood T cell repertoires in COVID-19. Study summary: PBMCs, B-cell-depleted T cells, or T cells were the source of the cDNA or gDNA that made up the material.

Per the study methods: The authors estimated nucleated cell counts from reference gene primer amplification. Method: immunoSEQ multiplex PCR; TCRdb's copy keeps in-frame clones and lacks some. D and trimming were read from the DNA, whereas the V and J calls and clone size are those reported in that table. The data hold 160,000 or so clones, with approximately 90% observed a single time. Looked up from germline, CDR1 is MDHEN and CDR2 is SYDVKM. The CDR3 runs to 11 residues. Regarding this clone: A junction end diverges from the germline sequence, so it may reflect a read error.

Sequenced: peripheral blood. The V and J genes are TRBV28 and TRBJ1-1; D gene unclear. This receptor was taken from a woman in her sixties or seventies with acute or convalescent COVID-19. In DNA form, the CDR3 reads TGTGCCAGCAGTTCCGGATACTCGAGGATCTTT. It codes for CASSSGYSRIF.